The clone carrying this T cell receptor (beta chain) occurred many times. Germline CDR1 and CDR2: SGHAT and FQDESV (reference sequence). J was trimmed by 2 bases and V by 0 bases; bases with no gene match: 6. The CDR3 is 17 amino acids. The record originates from a study of T cell repertoires in cytomegalovirus infection. TCRdb passed the reads through MiXCR, listing each CDR3 protein once. The profile shows 400,000 to 550,000 distinct CDR3 sequences, roughly 10% of them singletons. Sequencing used PBMCs. This TCR came from a human donor in good health (CMV status not recorded). Some clones in this sample may be carry-over from other donors' samples. This chain connects TRBV11-1 to TRBJ2-2; TRBD1 agrees at 7 bases. The CDR3 reads CASSLALDRANTGELFF. For the CDR3, the DNA is TGTGCCAGCAGCTTAGCCCTAGACAGGGCAAACACCGGGGAGCTGTTTTTT.